These 28 T cell receptor beta chains originate from one sample sequenced in a study of blood T cells in healthy people across ages. A J-beta primer mix and a sample-barcoded 5' primer were used in a second PCR of about 7 to 12 cycles. TCRdb fed the 5' RACE reads into MiXCR, producing one record per CDR3 protein. The repertoire holds approximately 1.5 million distinct CDR3 sequences, with less than 45% as singletons. The sequenced material came from blood. Source of these receptors: a young woman in good health.

This rearrangement joins TRBV9 to TRBJ2-6; tentative D call: TRBD2 (5 bases). CDR3 length: 16 residues. Germline V gives CDR1 SGDLS, CDR2 YYNGEE. V lost 4 bases to trimming and J lost 1 base, with 12 bases between them. CDR3: CASSLTEVSGANVLTF. Here the CDR3 DNA reads TGTGCCAGCAGCCTCACGGAGGTTTCTGGGGCCAACGTCCTGACTTTC.

In this sample, this clonotype turned up a few times. The V and J genes are TRBV12-3 or TRBV12-4 and TRBJ2-1; D possibly corresponds to TRBD2 (6 bases). The CDR3 is 14 residues long. Trimming pared 5 bases from V and 10 bases from J, leaving 18 bases between. The CDR3 sequence: CASSPRRDSTEQFF. The CDR3 coding sequence is TGTGCCAGCAGTCCGAGGCGGGACTCCACAGAGCAGTTCTTC.

This clonotype was seen more than once but under ten times. The gene calls are TRBV27 and TRBJ1-6; perhaps TRBD1 as D (6 bases). V lost 2 bases, J lost 9 bases, and 11 bases lay in between. The CDR3 runs 14 residues. Per germline, CDR1 MNHEY and CDR2 SMNVEV (reference sequence). This CDR3 is CASSLRGAGSPLHF. CDR3 in DNA: TGTGCCAGCAGTTTACGGGGGGCTGGTTCACCCCTCCACTTT.

This clonotype occurred a few times. The chain is built from TRBV20-1 and TRBJ2-7; a possible D gene is TRBD2 (6 bases). The CDR3 is made up of 13 amino acids. Trimming removed 3 bases at V and 6 bases at J, with 15 bases between. CDR1 is DFQATT, CDR2 SNEGSKA, per germline (reference sequence). The CDR3 loop is CSAREGGNREQYF. The CDR3 DNA reads TGCAGTGCTAGGGAGGGAGGTAATCGCGAGCAGTACTTC.

The chain links TRBV20-1 to TRBJ1-2, with TRBD1 as a possible D gene (5 bases). Per the germline V gene, CDR1 is DFQATT and CDR2 is SNEGSKA (reference sequence). The CDR3 is 14 amino acids. CDR3 in amino acids: CRIYGASGNYGYTF. The CDR3 DNA follows: TGCAGGATTTACGGGGCAAGCGGTAACTATGGCTACACCTTC.

The chain is built from TRBV7-8 and TRBJ2-7; 11 bases fit TRBD2. J gave up 7 bases and V 2 bases, and 19 bases lay outside the gene matches. Germline V gives CDR1 SGHVS, CDR2 FQNEAQ. CDR3 size: 19 residues. The CDR3 DNA reads as TGTGCCAGCAGCTTACATCGACTAGCGGGAAACCGACCCTACAATGAGCAGTACTTC. Encoded protein: CASSLHRLAGNRPYNEQYF. The entire variable domain, with the rest obtained from reference TRBV7-8 and TRBJ2-7, is as follows: GAGVSQSPRYKVAKRGQDVALRCDPISGHVSLFWYQQALGQGPEFLTYFQNEAQLDKSGLPSDRFFAERPEGSVSTLKIQRTQQEDSAVYLCASSLHRLAGNRPYNEQYFGPGTRLTVT.

In its sample, this clonotype was seen a few times. The chain joins TRBV29-1 to TRBJ2-1; D not resolved. The DNA end is more similar to TRBJ2-7, so the J call may be wrong. CDR3 size: 13 residues. Germline V CDR1 and CDR2: SQVTM, ANQGSEA. The CDR3 is CSADLNTYNEQYF. The CDR3 DNA follows: TGCAGCGCGGACCTTAACACTTACAATGAGCAGTACTTC.

This clonotype was counted a few times. V and J are TRBV6-6 and TRBJ2-1; D unclear. CDR3 length equals 15 residues. Germline loops: CDR1 MNHNY, CDR2 SVGAGI (reference sequence). V shed 1 base and J shed 0 bases, with 7 bases lying between them. The CDR3 region is CASSYLADSYNEQFF. The CDR3 DNA follows: TGTGCCAGCAGTTACTTGGCGGACTCCTACAATGAGCAGTTCTTC.

This clonotype has at least ten counts. V is TRBV6-6 and J is TRBJ2-3; maybe TRBD2 (6 bases). V lost 9 bases and J 0 bases, leaving 10 bases between the germline ends. The CDR3 totals 13 residues. CDR1 and CDR2 (germline): MNHNY, SVGAGI (reference sequence). CDR3 protein: CASKRVSTDTQYF. DNA for the CDR3: TGTGCCAGTAAGCGGGTTAGCACAGATACGCAGTATTTT.

The rearrangement joins TRBV7-9 to TRBJ1-1; TRBD1 might be the D (5 bases). CDR3 size: 15 residues. Germline CDR1 is SEHNR and CDR2 is FQNEAQ (reference sequence). Deletions cut 5 bases from V and 3 bases from J, with 16 bases between. DNA for the CDR3: TGTGCCAGCAGCCTAGGGGCGGGGACGGACACTGAAGCTTTCTTT. Translation gives CASSLGAGTDTEAFF.

CDR3 residues: CASSPGFLTNQPQHF. CDR3 nucleotide sequence: TGTGCCAGCAGCCCCGGTTTTCTGACCAATCAGCCCCAGCATTTT. This sequence joins TRBV7-3 and TRBJ1-5; D is ambiguous. With 5 bases removed from V and 3 bases from J, the gap between germline ends came to 14 bases. CDR3 length equals 15 residues. Germline-derived CDR1 and CDR2 are SGHTA and FQGTGA.

The chain has TRBV20-1 and TRBJ1-5; D unresolved. CDR3 length equals 14 residues. Per germline, CDR1 DFQATT and CDR2 SNEGSKA (reference sequence). Between the trimmed V and J ends, which lost 3 bases and 1 base, there was a span of 10 bases. The CDR3 here is CSARSARSNQPQHF. The CDR3 nucleotides read TGCAGTGCTAGGAGCGCCCGCAGCAATCAGCCCCAGCATTTT.

This clonotype has a single count. The chain uses TRBV18 and TRBJ2-1; TRBD2 matches 12 bases. The CDR3 is 16 amino acids. Losses at the gene ends were 3 bases for V and 9 bases for J; bases not matched to a gene: 9. Germline loops: CDR1 KGHSH, CDR2 LQKENI. CDR3 sequence reads: CASSPPSGGAIGEQFF. CDR3 nucleotides: TGTGCCAGCTCACCTCCTAGCGGGGGGGCCATCGGTGAGCAGTTCTTC. Full variable domain (outside the CDR3, taken from reference TRBV18 and TRBJ2-1): NAGVMQNPRHLVRRRGQEARLRCSPMKGHSHVYWYRQLPEEGLKFMVYLQKENIIDESGMPKERFSAEFPKEGPSILRIQQVVRGDSAAYFCASSPPSGGAIGEQFFGPGTRLTVL.

As concerns this clonotype: Its ends do not fully match the called genes, so a read error is possible. The V call is TRBV7-2, the J call TRBJ2-1, with D possibly TRBD2 on 6 matching bases. Germline CDR1 and CDR2: SGHTA and FQGNSA. The CDR3 runs 16 residues. This chain's CDR3 is CAGSLVSGAPHNEQFF. In DNA form, the CDR3 reads TGTGCCGGCAGCTTAGTGTCGGGAGCCCCCCACAATGAGCAGTTCTTC.

This chain links TRBV7-9 with TRBJ2-1; D is tentatively TRBD1 or TRBD2 (5 bases each). V lost 4 bases to trimming and J lost 4 bases, with 20 bases between them. CDR1 is SEHNR and CDR2 is FQNEAQ in the germline V gene (reference sequence). The CDR3 is made up of 17 amino acids. The CDR3 here is CASSSTRGELGYNEQFF. The CDR3, as DNA: TGTGCCAGCAGCTCCACTAGAGGGGAGCTTGGATACAATGAGCAGTTCTTC.

There are a few counts of this clonotype. This chain uses TRBV2 with TRBJ1-6, with 7 bases lining up with TRBD1. CDR3 length equals 19 residues. V gave up 2 bases and J gave up 7 bases; unmatched junction bases: 17. Germline CDR1 and CDR2: SNHLY and FYNNEI. In DNA form, the CDR3 reads TGTGCCAGCAGTGAATGGCTGGTGACAGGGATCAGTGGGAATTCACCCCTCCACTTT. Protein product: CASSEWLVTGISGNSPLHF. Combining the CDR3 with reference TRBV2 and TRBJ1-6 gives the whole variable domain EPEVTQTPSHQVTQMGQEVILRCVPISNHLYFYWYRQILGQKVEFLVSFYNNEISEKSEIFDDQFSVERPDGSNFTLKIRSTKLEDSAMYFCASSEWLVTGISGNSPLHFGNGTRLTVT.

The rearrangement links TRBV28 to TRBJ1-2; 12 bases fit TRBD1. This CDR3 has 16 residues. With V trimmed by 7 bases and J by 3 bases, 9 bases remained unmatched. Germline values: CDR1 MDHEN, CDR2 SYDVKM. Here the CDR3 DNA reads TGTGCCAGCACCTTTGGGGACAGGGGGCTAGACTATGGCTACACCTTC. Amino acids: CASTFGDRGLDYGYTF.

The chain employs TRBV20-1 and TRBJ1-2, with a weak D call TRBD1 (5 bases). Trimming took off 0 bases at V and 8 bases at J, with 19 bases between the two ends. Per the germline V gene, CDR1 is DFQATT and CDR2 is SNEGSKA (reference sequence). CDR3 size: 15 residues. CDR3 sequence: CSARDKGFSSFGYTF. Written as DNA, the CDR3 is TGCAGTGCTAGAGATAAGGGGTTCTCCAGTTTCGGCTACACCTTC.

The genes are TRBV2 and TRBJ2-1, with 9 positions matching TRBD2. From germline, CDR1 is SNHLY and CDR2 FYNNEI. This CDR3 comprises 14 residues. J lost 8 bases, V lost 0 bases, and 2 bases had no gene match. The CDR3 DNA is TGTGCCAGCAGTGAAGCTAGCGGGAGCTATGAGCAGTTCTTC. As protein: CASSEASGSYEQFF.

This clonotype was counted a few times. Just one base apart from a much larger clone, this may be a read error. J is TRBJ2-7 and V is TRBV29-1; weak D call: TRBD1 (6 bases). From germline, CDR1 is SQVTM and CDR2 ANQGSEA. This CDR3 has 13 residues. In nucleotides, the CDR3 is TGCAGCGGTGAAGGGCAGGGGTCTCTCGAGCAGTACTTC. Its protein product is CSGEGQGSLEQYF.

This clonotype was seen a few times. This sequence joins TRBV4-3 and TRBJ2-4, with D possibly being TRBD1 (5 bases). Trimming took off 1 base at V and 7 bases at J, with 14 bases between the two ends. Looked up from germline, CDR1 is LGHNA and CDR2 is YSLEER. The CDR3 has 15 amino acids. For the CDR3, the DNA is TGCGCCAGCAGCCAAGTGACCGGACACCTTAACATTCAGTACTTC. Its protein is CASSQVTGHLNIQYF.

The V and J genes are TRBV9 and TRBJ1-2; D gene unclear. The germline gives CDR1 SGDLS, CDR2 YYNGEE. The V end lost 4 bases, the J end lost 3 bases, and 10 bases lay between the germline ends. CDR3 length: 13 residues. As DNA, the CDR3 is TGTGCCAGCAGCATGAGACATGACTATGGCTACACCTTC. Translating gives CASSMRHDYGYTF.

This clonotype was observed many times. Compared with germline, one end of the junction differs, possibly owing to a read error. This chain connects TRBV5-1 to TRBJ2-3; TRBD2 matches 9 bases. The CDR3 runs 16 residues. Per germline, CDR1 SGHRS and CDR2 YFSETQ. This chain's CDR3 is CASSLVPSGNTDTQYF. The CDR3 nucleotides are TGTGCCAGCAGCTTAGTCCCTAGCGGGAACACAGATACGCAGTATTTT.

The gene calls are TRBV4-1 and TRBJ2-2, with 12 bases that match TRBD2. This CDR3 is 15 amino acids long. Germline loops: CDR1 MGHRA, CDR2 YSYEKL. V trimming: 3 bases; J trimming: 6 bases; junction bases outside the gene matches: 2. CDR3 DNA sequence: TGCGCCAGCAGCCACGGACTAGCGGGGTCCGGGGAGCTGTTTTTT. Encoded protein: CASSHGLAGSGELFF.

Details on this clonotype: Germline and junction disagree at one end, which may indicate a read error. The chain combines TRBV7-2 with TRBJ2-3; TRBD2 matches 8 bases. CDR1 is SGHTA, CDR2 FQGNSA, per germline. The CDR3 runs 17 residues. CDR3 sequence (DNA): TGTGCCGGCAGCTTTCCCCCGGGCGGGGGGCCCACAGATACGCAGTATTTT. Amino acids: CAGSFPPGGGPTDTQYF. Supplemented by reference TRBV7-2 and TRBJ2-3, the full variable domain reads GAGVSQSPSNKVTEKGKDVELRCDPISGHTALYWYRQSLGQGLEFLIYFQGNSAPDKSGLPSDRFSAERTGGSVSTLTIQRTQQEDSAVYLCAGSFPPGGGPTDTQYFGPGTRLTVL.

The J gene is TRBJ1-2, the V gene TRBV2, with a weak D call TRBD1 (5 bases). The CDR3 has 14 residues. The germline CDR1 and CDR2 sequences are SNHLY and FYNNEI. The V gene lost 5 bases and the J gene lost 8 bases, with 18 bases spanning the gap. The CDR3 is CASSNLRQGQGYTF. The CDR3 DNA sequence: TGTGCCAGCAGTAACTTAAGGCAGGGTCAGGGCTACACCTTC.

The chain uses TRBV6-1 and TRBJ1-2; D is unresolved. The CDR3 runs 10 residues. Per the germline V gene, CDR1 is MNHNS and CDR2 is SASEGT. The CDR3 nucleotides read TGTGCAATCTTGGAGGGAGGCTACACCTTC. This codes for CAILEGGYTF.

The genes are TRBV6-1 and TRBJ2-1; the D is unclear. Germline V gene sequence: CDR1 MNHNS, CDR2 SASEGT. CDR3 length equals 12 residues. The V and J ends lost 6 bases and 9 bases respectively, with 12 bases between them. In DNA, the CDR3 is TGTGCCAGCAGCTACCTCGGAATTGAGCAGTTCTTC. This sequence encodes CASSYLGIEQFF.